This record covers a single T cell receptor beta chain. Its antigen remains unidentified. This sample was taken from a study of graft-versus-host responses after intestinal transplantation. For the study at large: Recipients had multivisceral, liver-intestinal, or isolated intestinal transplants.

Sequenced by immunoSEQ multiplex PCR; TCRdb stores in-frame clones only, minus some. This sample has 99,000 or so clones, with roughly 87% found just once. The germline V gene encodes CDR1 LGHNA and CDR2 YNFKEQ. The CDR3 has 16 amino acids. Trimming removed 0 bases at V and 2 bases at J, with 14 bases between. Study outcomes and limitations: Early post-transplant HvG declines showed an association with peak circulating GvH clone levels.

The V and J genes are TRBV4-2 and TRBJ2-7; no definite D call. Material: unstimulated CD4+ T cells sorted from spleen or lymph node cells, obtained before intestinal transplant. The sequence derives from a human donor who received an intestinal transplant. CDR3 loop: CASSQDLVAFTYEQYF. The CDR3, as DNA: TGTGCCAGCAGCCAAGATTTGGTAGCTTTTACCTACGAGCAGTACTTC.